This TCR beta chain derives from a study of T cell repertoires in cytomegalovirus infection. Study-level findings and limits: Dominant in the ex vivo response were TCR beta clonotypes restricted by HLA-C and specific for CMV.

This clonotype was observed a few times. Its antigen remains unidentified. This CDR3 is 11 amino acids long. Trimming removed 5 bases at V and 15 bases at J, with 14 bases between. CDR1 is LNHDA, CDR2 SQIVND, per germline (reference sequence). TCRdb independently ran MiXCR on the reads; one entry per CDR3 protein. The table records about 530,000 distinct CDR3 sequences, around 27% of them present only once. The source material was PBMCs. This TCR was recovered from a human donor in good health (CMV status not recorded). Some clones in this sample may be carry-over from other donors' samples. This chain uses TRBV19 with TRBJ2-1; no clear D. The CDR3 bases are TGTGCCAGTAGTGGTCGGGCTGGGCTGTTCTTC. Translation: CASSGRAGLFF.